This T cell receptor (beta chain) is drawn from a study of blood T cells in healthy people across ages (dated by TCRdb to the mid-2010s). With regard to the full study: Template switching captured roughly one uniquely barcoded TCR beta cDNA molecule per two T cells in model experiments. To avoid experimental bias, donors of different ages were randomly spread across the sequencing lanes. Two additional independent replicas of 1 million unique cDNA reads from the same blood draw were analyzed for two donors (one aged 18 to 30 and one aged 80 or older). The donors were split into four age groups: young (average around 15 years), middle-aged (39), aged (more than 60) and long-lived (roughly 77). The study measured age-related changes in TCR beta repertoire diversity using deep sequencing normalized with unique cDNA molecular identifiers. What the study reported, not specific to this receptor: Estimates of total diversity based on one million sequenced T cells were regarded as lower bounds and as underestimates. The percentage of naive T cells measured by flow cytometry correlated strongly with observed TCR beta diversity. Observed TCR beta diversity per million T cells fell roughly linearly with age, and a significant reduction was already apparent by age around 40. Bulk unsorted PBMC profiling prevented conclusive comparison of naive and antigen-experienced compartments. Compared with the aged group, the long-lived group had more naive CD4+ T cells, fewer expanded clones and increased TCR diversity, suggesting age selection. Because donor CMV infection status was unknown, age-related changes in expanded clonotypes were potentially confounded.

Systemically healthy Caucasian individuals from Russia, 35 to 50 in total and aged roughly 6 to 100 years, were included as donors. Each donor gave 8 to 10 milliliters of peripheral blood, drawn into EDTA-treated Vacutainer tubes. PBMCs were isolated by Ficoll-Paque density-gradient centrifugation, with at least 6 million obtained per sample. Total RNA, at least 5 micrograms per sample, was extracted from PBMCs with Trizol reagent. The percentages of naive CD45RAhigh/CD27high T cells were determined by flow cytometry on a PBMC aliquot from every donor. Library preparation used 5' RACE. Data came from an Illumina HiSeq 2500. A second roughly 7 to 12 cycle PCR used a sample-barcoded 5' primer and a J-beta primer mix. A template-switch 5' adaptor carrying 12 random nucleotides introduced a unique molecular identifier onto each TCR beta cDNA molecule. At least 2.5 million CDR3-containing paired-end reads were obtained from each sample. First-strand cDNA was synthesized from all RNA with the Mint cDNA synthesis kit, primed by a TRBC-specific oligonucleotide. Following uracil-DNA glycosylase treatment, all cDNA underwent a first 18-cycle PCR with the universal primers M1SS and BC2_uni_R. In the original analysis: For normalization, 1 million high-quality reads, each with a distinct molecular identifier, were randomly selected from each sample. Instead of being binned into consensus sequences, reads that shared molecular identifiers were thrown out. CDR3 identification, clonotype clustering and error correction used MiTCR with a Q25 quality threshold and the strictest error-elimination algorithm. A nonparametric unseen species model with Euler transformation was used to estimate lower-bound total TCR beta diversity. TCRdb reanalyzed the raw reads on its own, using fastp at Q25 for trimming and MiXCR for clone calling, and kept in-frame beta chains. Records with the same CDR3 protein are collapsed into one entry carrying the most frequent genes and DNA. These V and J calls originate from TCRdb's pipeline instead of the authors' own analysis. Present in this sample are about 680,000 distinct CDR3 sequences, about 52% of which were seen just once. The ten most abundant clones make up about a third of the sample.

As concerns this clonotype: No antigen is known for it. No much larger clone exists at a distance of one base, and base qualities are not known.

This sequence was found in a woman aged 55 to 70 in good health. The sequencing sample was made of blood.

CDR3 loop: CATSREQNGETQYF. The nucleotide sequence reads TGTGCCACCAGCAGAGAACAAAATGGGGAGACCCAGTACTTC. The chain links TRBV15 with TRBJ2-5, with no confidently assigned D gene. V and J are truncated by 0 bases and 5 bases respectively, leaving an intervening sequence of 10 bases. CDR1 and CDR2 are read off the germline V gene (reference sequence) as LNHNV and YYDKDF. CDR3 length: 14 amino acids, cysteine to phenylalanine. Left in the record is the CDR3 DNA by itself, 42 bases read in frame from the first base.